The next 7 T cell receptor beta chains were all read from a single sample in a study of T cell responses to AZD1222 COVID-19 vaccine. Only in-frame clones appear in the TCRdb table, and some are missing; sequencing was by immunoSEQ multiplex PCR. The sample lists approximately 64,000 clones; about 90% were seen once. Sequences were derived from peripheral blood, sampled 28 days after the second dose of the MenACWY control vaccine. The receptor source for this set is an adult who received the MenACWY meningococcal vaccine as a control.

The CDR3 region is CASSFGSGTGELFF. CDR3 nucleotide sequence: TGTGCCAGCAGCTTCGGTAGCGGCACCGGGGAGCTGTTTTTT. This chain uses TRBV7-3 with TRBJ2-2, with D possibly matching TRBD2 (6 bases). CDR1 and CDR2 from the germline V gene are SGHTA and FQGTGA. Between the trimmed V and J ends, which lost 3 bases and 4 bases, there was a span of 9 bases. The length of the CDR3 is 14 residues.

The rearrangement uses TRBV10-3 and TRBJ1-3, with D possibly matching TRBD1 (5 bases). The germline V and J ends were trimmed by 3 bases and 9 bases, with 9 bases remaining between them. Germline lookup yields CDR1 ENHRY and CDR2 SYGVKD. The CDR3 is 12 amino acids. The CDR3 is CAISDLGRTIYF. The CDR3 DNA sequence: TGTGCCATCAGTGACCTGGGACGCACCATATATTTT.

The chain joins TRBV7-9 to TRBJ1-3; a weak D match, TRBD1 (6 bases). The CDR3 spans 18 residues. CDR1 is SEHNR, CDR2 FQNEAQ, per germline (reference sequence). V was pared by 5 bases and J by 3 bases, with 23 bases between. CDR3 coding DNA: TGTGCCAGCAGCCCAGCCAGGTCCACGGACAGTCTTGGAAACACCATATATTTT. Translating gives CASSPARSTDSLGNTIYF.

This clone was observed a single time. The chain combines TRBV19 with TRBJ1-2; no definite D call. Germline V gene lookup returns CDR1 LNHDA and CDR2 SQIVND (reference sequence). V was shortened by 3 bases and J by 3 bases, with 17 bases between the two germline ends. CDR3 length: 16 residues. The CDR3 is CASSISLLENDYGYTF. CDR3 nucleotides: TGTGCCAGTAGTATTTCCCTTTTGGAGAATGACTATGGCTACACCTTC.

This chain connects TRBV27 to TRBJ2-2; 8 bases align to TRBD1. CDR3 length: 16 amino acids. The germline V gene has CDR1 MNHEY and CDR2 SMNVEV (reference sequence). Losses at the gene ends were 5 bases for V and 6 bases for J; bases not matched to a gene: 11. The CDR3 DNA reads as TGTGCCAGCAGTCGGCGGACAGGGCACTTCTCCGGGGAGCTGTTTTTT. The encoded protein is CASSRRTGHFSGELFF.

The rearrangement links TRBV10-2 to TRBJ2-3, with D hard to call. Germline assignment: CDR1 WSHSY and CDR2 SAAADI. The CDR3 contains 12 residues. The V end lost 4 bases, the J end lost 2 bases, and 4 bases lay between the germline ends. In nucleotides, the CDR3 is TGCGCCAGCAGTGCCGCCACAGATACGCAGTATTTT. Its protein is CASSAATDTQYF.

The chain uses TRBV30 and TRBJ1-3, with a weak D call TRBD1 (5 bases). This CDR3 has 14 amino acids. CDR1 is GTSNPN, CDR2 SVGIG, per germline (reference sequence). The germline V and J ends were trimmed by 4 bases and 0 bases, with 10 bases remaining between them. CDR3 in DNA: TGTGCCTGGACAACAGGTACCTCTGGAAACACCATATATTTT. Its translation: CAWTTGTSGNTIYF.